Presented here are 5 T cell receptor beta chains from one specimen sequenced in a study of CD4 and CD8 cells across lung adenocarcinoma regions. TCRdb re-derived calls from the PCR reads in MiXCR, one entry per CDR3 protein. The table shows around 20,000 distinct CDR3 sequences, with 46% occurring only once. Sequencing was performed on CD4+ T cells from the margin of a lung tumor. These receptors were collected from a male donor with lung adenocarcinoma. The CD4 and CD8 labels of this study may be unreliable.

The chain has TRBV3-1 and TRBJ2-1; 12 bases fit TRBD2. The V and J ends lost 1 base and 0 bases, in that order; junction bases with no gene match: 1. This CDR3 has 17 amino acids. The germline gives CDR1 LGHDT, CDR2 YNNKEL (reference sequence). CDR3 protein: CASSQGTSGTSYNEQFF. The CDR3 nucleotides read TGTGCCAGCAGCCAAGGGACTAGCGGGACCTCCTACAATGAGCAGTTCTTC.

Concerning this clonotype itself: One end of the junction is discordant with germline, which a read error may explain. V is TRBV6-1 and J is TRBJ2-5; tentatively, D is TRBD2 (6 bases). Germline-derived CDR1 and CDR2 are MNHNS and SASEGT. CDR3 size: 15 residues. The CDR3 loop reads CARGEGGGDQDTQYF. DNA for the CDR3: TGTGCCAGGGGGGAAGGTGGCGGGGACCAAGATACGCAGTACTTT.

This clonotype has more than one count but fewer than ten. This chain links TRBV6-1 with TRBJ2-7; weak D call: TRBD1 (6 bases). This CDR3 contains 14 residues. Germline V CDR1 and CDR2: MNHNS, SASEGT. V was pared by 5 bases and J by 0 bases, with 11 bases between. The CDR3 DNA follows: TGTGCCAGCAGTCCACCAGGGGACTCCTACGAGCAGTACTTC. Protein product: CASSPPGDSYEQYF.

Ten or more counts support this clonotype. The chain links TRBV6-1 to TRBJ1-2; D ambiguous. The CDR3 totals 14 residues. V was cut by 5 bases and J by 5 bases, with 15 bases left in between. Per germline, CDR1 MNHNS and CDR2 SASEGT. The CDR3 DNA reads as TGTGCCAGCAGTCCCCGGGAATACGATTATGGCTACACCTTC. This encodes CASSPREYDYGYTF.

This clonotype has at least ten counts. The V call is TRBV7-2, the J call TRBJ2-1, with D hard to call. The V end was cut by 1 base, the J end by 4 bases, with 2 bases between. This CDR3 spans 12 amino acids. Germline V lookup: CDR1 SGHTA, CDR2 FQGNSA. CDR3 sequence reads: CASSLGYNEQFF. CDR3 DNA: TGTGCCAGCAGCTTAGGTTACAATGAGCAGTTCTTC.